A selection of T cell receptor beta chains follows, all from one sample in a study of human T cells and chemical hapten exposure. From the RACE reads, TCRdb called clonotypes with MiXCR, one entry per CDR3 protein. The table shows a few hundred thousand distinct CDR3 sequences, with approximately 5% occurring only once. Here the sequenced sample was whole blood, taken in connection with sensitization to the hapten diphenylcyclopropenone (DPC). These receptors were collected from a young woman with alopecia areata. Some clones in this sample may be carry-over from other donors' samples. Each CDR3 is given with its conserved first and last residue. A D gene is named only where the DNA matches it firmly. The size of a clone is reported for some rows only, either as once, few or many, or as a class for expanded clones.

many,15,TRBV6-6,TRBJ2-2,TRBD1,TGTGCCAGCAGATGGGACAGCCAGAACACCGGGGAGCTGTTTTTT,CASRWDSQNTGELFF
many,13,TRBV6-2/TRBV6-3,TRBJ2-1,TRBD1,TGTGCCAGCAGACGACAGGGGGCTGATGAGCAGTTCTTC,CASRRQGADEQFF
many,17,TRBV6-5,TRBJ2-4,NA,TGTGCCAGCGGTTCCACGTCCGCAAGGGGAGCCAAAAACATTCAGTACTTC,CASGSTSARGAKNIQYF
NA,15,TRBV6-2/TRBV6-3,TRBJ1-1,NA,TGTGCCAGCAGTTACTCGTTGGCGGGGAACACTGAAGCTTTCTTT,CASSYSLAGNTEAFF
few,15,TRBV5-4,TRBJ2-5,TRBD2,TGTGCCAGCAGCCCCGGGGGGGCCTACCAAGAGACCCAGTACTTC,CASSPGGAYQETQYF
few,14,TRBV7-2,TRBJ2-1,TRBD1,TGTGCCAGCAGCTTAAATACAGGGGTACATGAGCAGTTCTTC,CASSLNTGVHEQFF
many,16,TRBV11-3,TRBJ2-1,TRBD2,TGTGCCAGCAGCTCCCGACTAGCGGGGGAATACAATGAGCAGTTCTTC,CASSSRLAGEYNEQFF
many,15,TRBV6-1,TRBJ2-3,TRBD2,TGTGCCAGCAGTGAAGTTCGCGGGGGTCCAGATACGCAGTATTTT,CASSEVRGGPDTQYF
many,13,TRBV27,TRBJ2-5,NA,TGTGCCAGCAGTTTTTATCCCCTAGAGACCCAGTACTTC,CASSFYPLETQYF
NA,13,TRBV6-5,TRBJ1-2,NA,TGTGCCAGCAGCAACAGAGAGCCTTACGGCTACACCTTC,CASSNREPYGYTF
many,16,TRBV3-1,TRBJ1-3,NA,TGTGCCAGCAGCCAAGGTATTGGGTCGTCTGGAAACACCATATATTTT,CASSQGIGSSGNTIYF
many,16,TRBV7-2,TRBJ2-3,TRBD2,TGTGCCAGCAGCTTAGCTATGCGGGGGATAACAGATACGCAGTATTTT,CASSLAMRGITDTQYF